This T cell receptor (beta chain) was sequenced for a study of CD8 T cells in ankylosing spondylitis. Study observations and caveats: Reactive arthritis synovial fluid and blood were previously reported to contain some motif variants. According to the report, clones linked to the disease were significantly enriched in matched synovial fluid samples taken from ankylosing spondylitis patients. The study identified a TCR beta motif of under ten highly homologous variants that appeared characteristic of ankylosing spondylitis blood.

This clonotype was seen repeatedly, ten times or more. Its antigen is currently unknown. Quantitative 5'-RACE with molecular barcodes was used to make the TCR beta libraries. TCRdb fed the 5' RACE reads into MiXCR, producing one record per CDR3 protein. The table has 800,000 to 900,000 distinct CDR3 sequences, 12% seen once. The sequencing sample was made of blood, either unsorted or a sorted T cell fraction (not recorded which). The receptor's source is a male donor with ankylosing spondylitis.

This chain's CDR3 is CASSGDRVSYEQYF. CDR3 nucleotides: TGCGCCAGCAGCGGGGACAGGGTCTCCTACGAGCAGTACTTC. V gene TRBV5-1 combines with J gene TRBJ2-7, with 9 bases matching TRBD1. V lost 4 bases, J lost 0 bases, and 2 bases stayed unmatched. Germline CDR1 reads SGHRS; CDR2 reads YFSETQ. CDR3 length equals 14 residues.